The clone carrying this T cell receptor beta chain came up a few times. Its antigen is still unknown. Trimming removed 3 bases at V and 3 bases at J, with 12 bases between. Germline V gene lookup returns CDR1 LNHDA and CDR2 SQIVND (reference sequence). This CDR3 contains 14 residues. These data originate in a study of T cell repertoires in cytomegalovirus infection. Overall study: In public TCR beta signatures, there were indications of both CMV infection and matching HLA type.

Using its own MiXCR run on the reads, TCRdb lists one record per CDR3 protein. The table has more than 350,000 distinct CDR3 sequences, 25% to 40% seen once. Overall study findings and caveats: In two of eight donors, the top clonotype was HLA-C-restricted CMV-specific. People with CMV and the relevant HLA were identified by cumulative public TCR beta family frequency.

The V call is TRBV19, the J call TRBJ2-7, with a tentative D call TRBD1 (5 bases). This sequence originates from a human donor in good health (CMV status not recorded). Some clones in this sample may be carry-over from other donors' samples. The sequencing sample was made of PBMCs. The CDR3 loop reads CASSMTDALYEQYF. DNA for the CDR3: TGTGCCAGTAGTATGACAGACGCACTCTACGAGCAGTACTTC.